Presented here are 4 T cell receptor beta chains from one specimen sequenced in a study of OX40 agonist ivuxolimab in advanced cancers. Generated by immunoSEQ multiplex PCR, the TCRdb table keeps only in-frame clones and is missing some. The table lists tens of thousands of clones, over 70% of them singletons, with more than 1% in the top ten. The sequences come from CD4+ or CD8+ T cells sorted from blood, collected in a trial of the OX40 agonist ivuxolimab. These receptors all stem from an adult with an advanced solid tumor such as melanoma, head and neck, liver or kidney cancer.

The rearrangement links TRBV4-3 to TRBJ2-1; the match to TRBD1 covers 7 bases. CDR1 is LGHNA, CDR2 YSLEER, per germline. The V segment lost 4 bases and the J segment 4 bases; nucleotides outside the gene matches: 13. The CDR3 runs 17 residues. CDR3 sequence reads: CASSPRIGLTGYNEQFF. As DNA, the CDR3 is TGCGCCAGCAGCCCTCGAATTGGACTGACAGGGTACAATGAGCAGTTCTTC.

The chain's CDR3 is CASSNPGQGGYNSPLHF. The CDR3 DNA reads TGTGCCAGCAGCAACCCAGGACAGGGCGGATATAATTCACCCCTCCACTTT. The rearrangement links TRBV7-9 to TRBJ1-6; 8 bases line up with TRBD1. Germline V gene lookup returns CDR1 SEHNR and CDR2 FQNEAQ (reference sequence). Trimming cost V 5 bases and J 4 bases; bases outside gene matches: 10. The CDR3 is 17 residues long.

The rearrangement uses TRBV19 and TRBJ2-3, with 7 bases aligning to TRBD1. The germline gives CDR1 LNHDA, CDR2 SQIVND (reference sequence). Trimming cost V 2 bases and J 5 bases; bases outside gene matches: 10. The CDR3 loop spans 16 amino acids. The chain's CDR3 is CASSISGRGWGDTQYF. In DNA form, the CDR3 reads TGTGCCAGTAGTATAAGCGGCAGGGGGTGGGGAGATACGCAGTATTTT.

V gene TRBV4-2 combines with J gene TRBJ2-7; TRBD2 might be the D (6 bases). The CDR3 runs 16 residues. Germline-derived CDR1 and CDR2 are LGHNA and YNFKEQ. With 1 base removed from V and 2 bases from J, the gap between germline ends came to 15 bases. DNA for the CDR3: TGTGCCAGCAGCCAAGGGGCCGGCGGGGCAGCCTACGAGCAGTACTTC. This sequence encodes CASSQGAGGAAYEQYF.